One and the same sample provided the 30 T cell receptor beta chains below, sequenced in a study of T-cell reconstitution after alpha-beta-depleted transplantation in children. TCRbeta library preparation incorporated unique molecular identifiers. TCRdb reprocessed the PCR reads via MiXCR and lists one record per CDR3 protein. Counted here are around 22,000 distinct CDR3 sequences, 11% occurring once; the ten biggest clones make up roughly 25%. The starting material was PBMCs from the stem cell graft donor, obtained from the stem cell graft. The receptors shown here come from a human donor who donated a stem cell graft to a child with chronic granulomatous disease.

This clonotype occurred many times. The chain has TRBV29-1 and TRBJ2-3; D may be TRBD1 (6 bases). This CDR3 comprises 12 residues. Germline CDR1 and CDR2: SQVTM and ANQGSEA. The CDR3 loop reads CGGFSTTDTQYF. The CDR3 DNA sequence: TGCGGGGGCTTCAGCACCACAGATACGCAGTATTTT.

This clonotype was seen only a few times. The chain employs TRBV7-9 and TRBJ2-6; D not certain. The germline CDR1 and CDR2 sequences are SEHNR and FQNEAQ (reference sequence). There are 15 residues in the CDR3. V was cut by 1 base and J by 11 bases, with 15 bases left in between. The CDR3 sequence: CASSLDRHPAHVLTF. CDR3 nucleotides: TGTGCCAGCAGCTTAGATAGACACCCAGCTCACGTCCTGACTTTC.

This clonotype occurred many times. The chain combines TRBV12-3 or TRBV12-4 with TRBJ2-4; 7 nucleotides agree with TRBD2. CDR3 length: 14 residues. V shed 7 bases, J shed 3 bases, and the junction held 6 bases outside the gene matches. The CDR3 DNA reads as TGTGCCAGCAAACCCACGGGAGGCAAAAACATTCAGTACTTC. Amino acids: CASKPTGGKNIQYF.

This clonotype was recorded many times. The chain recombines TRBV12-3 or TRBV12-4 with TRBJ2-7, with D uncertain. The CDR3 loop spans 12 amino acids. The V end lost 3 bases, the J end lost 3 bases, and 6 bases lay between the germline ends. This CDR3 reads CASSFTVYEQYF. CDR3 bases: TGTGCCAGCAGTTTCACAGTCTACGAGCAGTACTTC.

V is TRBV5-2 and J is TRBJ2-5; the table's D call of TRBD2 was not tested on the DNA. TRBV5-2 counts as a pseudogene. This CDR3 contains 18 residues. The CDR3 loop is CARGPGRLAGLLQETQYF. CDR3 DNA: TGTGCCAGGGGCCCTGGGCGTCTAGCGGGACTCCTCCAAGAGACCCAGTACTTC.

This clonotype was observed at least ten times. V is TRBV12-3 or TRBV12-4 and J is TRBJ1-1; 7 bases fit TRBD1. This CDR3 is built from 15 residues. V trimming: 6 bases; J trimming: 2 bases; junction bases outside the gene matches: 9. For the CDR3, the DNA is TGTGCCAGCAGGAAACCGGGACAGTTCAACACTGAAGCTTTCTTT. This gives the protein CASRKPGQFNTEAFF.

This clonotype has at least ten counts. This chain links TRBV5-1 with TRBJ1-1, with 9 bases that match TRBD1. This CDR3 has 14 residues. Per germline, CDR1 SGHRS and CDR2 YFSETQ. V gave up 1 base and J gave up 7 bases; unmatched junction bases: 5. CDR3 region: CASSLSGQGLEAFF. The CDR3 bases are TGCGCCAGCAGCTTGTCGGGACAGGGCCTTGAAGCTTTCTTT.

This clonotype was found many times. The CDR3 DNA follows: TGTGCCATCAGTGAGTCTGATCTCCGCTCGTTCTTC. It translates to CAISESDLRSFF. The gene calls are TRBV10-3 and TRBJ2-1; no definite D call. There are 12 residues in the CDR3. Germline CDR1 reads ENHRY; CDR2 reads SYGVKD. Trimming cost V 0 bases and J 15 bases, with 12 bases left between them.

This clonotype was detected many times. For the CDR3, the DNA is TGTGCCAGCAGTGGCCCAAACGACAGGGATCTCGCAGATACGCAGTATTTT. Protein: CASSGPNDRDLADTQYF. The chain combines TRBV25-1 with TRBJ2-3, with 7 bases matching TRBD1. Germline CDR1 reads MGHDK; CDR2 reads SYGVNS. This CDR3 contains 17 residues. Trimming cost V 4 bases and J 4 bases; bases outside gene matches: 14.

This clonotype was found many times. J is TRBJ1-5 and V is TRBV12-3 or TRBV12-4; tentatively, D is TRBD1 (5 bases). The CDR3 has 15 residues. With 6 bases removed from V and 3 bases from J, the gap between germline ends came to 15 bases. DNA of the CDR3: TGTGCCAGCAGGTCTCATCAGGGAGACAATCAGCCCCAGCATTTT. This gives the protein CASRSHQGDNQPQHF.

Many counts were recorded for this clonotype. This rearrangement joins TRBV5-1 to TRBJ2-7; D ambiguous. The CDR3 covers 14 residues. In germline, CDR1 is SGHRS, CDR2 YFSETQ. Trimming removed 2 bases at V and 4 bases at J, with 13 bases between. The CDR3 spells CASSLPGPAYEQYF. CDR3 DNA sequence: TGCGCCAGCAGCTTACCCGGGCCTGCTTACGAGCAGTACTTC.

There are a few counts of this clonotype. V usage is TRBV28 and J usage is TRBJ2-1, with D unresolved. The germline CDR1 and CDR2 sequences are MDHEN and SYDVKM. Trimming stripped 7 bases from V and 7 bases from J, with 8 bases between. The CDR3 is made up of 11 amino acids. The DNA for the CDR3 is TGTGCCAGCACCTCCCTAAATGAGCAGTTCTTC. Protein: CASTSLNEQFF. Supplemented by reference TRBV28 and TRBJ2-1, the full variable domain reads DVKVTQSSRYLVKRTGEKVFLECVQDMDHENMFWYRQDPGLGLRLIYFSYDVKMKEKGDIPEGYSVSREKKERFSLILESASTNQTSMYLCASTSLNEQFFGPGTRLTVL.

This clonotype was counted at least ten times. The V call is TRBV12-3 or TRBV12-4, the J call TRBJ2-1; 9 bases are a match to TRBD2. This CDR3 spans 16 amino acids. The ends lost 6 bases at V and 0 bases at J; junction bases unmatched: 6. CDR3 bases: TGTGCCAGCAGCCTTAGCGGGAGTAGCTCCTACAATGAGCAGTTCTTC. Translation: CASSLSGSSSYNEQFF.

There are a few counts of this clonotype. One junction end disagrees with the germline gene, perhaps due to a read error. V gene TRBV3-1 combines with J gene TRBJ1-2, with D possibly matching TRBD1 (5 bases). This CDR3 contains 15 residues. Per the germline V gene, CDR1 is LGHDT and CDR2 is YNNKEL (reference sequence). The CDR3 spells CATSPFLGGNYGYTF. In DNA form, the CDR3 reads TGTGCCACCAGCCCCTTTTTGGGGGGGAACTATGGCTACACCTTC.

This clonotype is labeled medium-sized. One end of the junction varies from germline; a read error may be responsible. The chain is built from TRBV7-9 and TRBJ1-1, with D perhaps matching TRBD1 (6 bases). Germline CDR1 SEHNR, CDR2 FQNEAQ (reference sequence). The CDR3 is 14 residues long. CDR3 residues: CASSIATGNTEAFF. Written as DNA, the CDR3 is TGTGCCAGCAGCATAGCGACAGGGAACACTGAAGCTTTCTTT.

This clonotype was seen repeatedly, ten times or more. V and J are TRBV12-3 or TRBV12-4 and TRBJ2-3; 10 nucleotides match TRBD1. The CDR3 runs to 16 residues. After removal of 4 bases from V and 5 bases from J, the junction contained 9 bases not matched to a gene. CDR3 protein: CASSSGTGVLGDTQYF. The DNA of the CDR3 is TGTGCCAGCAGTTCCGGGACAGGGGTGCTAGGAGATACGCAGTATTTT.

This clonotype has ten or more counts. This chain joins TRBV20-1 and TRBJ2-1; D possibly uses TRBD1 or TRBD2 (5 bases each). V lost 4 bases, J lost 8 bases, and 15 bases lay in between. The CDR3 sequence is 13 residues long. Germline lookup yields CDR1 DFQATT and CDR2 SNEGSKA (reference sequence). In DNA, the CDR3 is TGCAGTGCTACGGGACCCTCTGGGGATGAGCAGTTCTTC. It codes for CSATGPSGDEQFF.

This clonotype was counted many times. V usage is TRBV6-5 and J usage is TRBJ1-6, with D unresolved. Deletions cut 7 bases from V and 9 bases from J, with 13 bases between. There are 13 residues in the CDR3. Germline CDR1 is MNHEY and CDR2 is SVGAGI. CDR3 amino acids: CASTSNVVSPLHF. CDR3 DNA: TGTGCCAGCACTTCAAACGTGGTTTCACCCCTCCACTTT.

The CDR3 nucleotides read TGTGCCTGGAAAGTAGCGGGAGCTTCAGATACGCAGTATTTT. Protein product: CAWKVAGASDTQYF. V and J are TRBV30 and TRBJ2-3; TRBD2 aligns across 9 bases. The CDR3 runs 14 residues. Per the germline V gene, CDR1 is GTSNPN and CDR2 is SVGIG (reference sequence). Trimming at V came to 4 bases and at J to 4 bases, leaving 6 bases not matched to a gene.

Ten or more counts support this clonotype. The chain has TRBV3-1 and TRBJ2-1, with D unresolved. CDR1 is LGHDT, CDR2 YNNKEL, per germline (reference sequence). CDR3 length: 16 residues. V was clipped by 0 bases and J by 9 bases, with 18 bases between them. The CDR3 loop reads CASSQDIGSFGGEQFF. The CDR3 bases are TGTGCCAGCAGCCAAGATATCGGCTCTTTCGGTGGTGAGCAGTTCTTC.

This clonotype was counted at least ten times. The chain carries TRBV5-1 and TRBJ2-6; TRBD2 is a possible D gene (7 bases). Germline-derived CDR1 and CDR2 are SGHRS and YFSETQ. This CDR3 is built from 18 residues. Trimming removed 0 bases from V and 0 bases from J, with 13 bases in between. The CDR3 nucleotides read TGCGCCAGCAGCTTGGACAGGGAGGGCAGCTCTGGGGCCAACGTCCTGACTTTC. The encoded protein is CASSLDREGSSGANVLTF.

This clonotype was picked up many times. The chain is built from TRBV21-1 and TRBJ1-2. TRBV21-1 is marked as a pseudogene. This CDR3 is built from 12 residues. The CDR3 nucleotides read TGTGCCAGCAGCCAAATTTTTGGGGGCTACACCTTC. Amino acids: CASSQIFGGYTF.

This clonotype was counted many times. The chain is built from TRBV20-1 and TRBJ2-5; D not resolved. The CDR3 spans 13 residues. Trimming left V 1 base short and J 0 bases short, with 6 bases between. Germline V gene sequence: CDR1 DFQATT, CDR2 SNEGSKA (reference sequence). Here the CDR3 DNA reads TGCAGTGCTAGAGGCAGATACCAAGAGACCCAGTACTTC. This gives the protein CSARGRYQETQYF.

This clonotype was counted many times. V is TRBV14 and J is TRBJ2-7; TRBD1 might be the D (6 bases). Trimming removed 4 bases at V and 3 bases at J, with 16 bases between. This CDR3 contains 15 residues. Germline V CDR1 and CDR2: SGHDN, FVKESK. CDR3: CASSLKQGYYYEQYF. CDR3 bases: TGTGCCAGCAGCCTTAAACAGGGCTACTACTACGAGCAGTACTTC. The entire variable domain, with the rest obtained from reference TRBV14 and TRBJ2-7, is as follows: EAGVTQFPSHSVIEKGQTVTLRCDPISGHDNLYWYRRVMGKEIKFLLHFVKESKQDESGMPNNRFLAERTGGTYSTLKVQPAELEDSGVYFCASSLKQGYYYEQYFGPGTRLTVT.

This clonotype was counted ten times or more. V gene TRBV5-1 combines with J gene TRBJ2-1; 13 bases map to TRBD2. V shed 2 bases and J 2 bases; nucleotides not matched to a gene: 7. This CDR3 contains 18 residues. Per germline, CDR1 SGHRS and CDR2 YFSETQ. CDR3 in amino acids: CASSFGLAGEDTYNEQFF. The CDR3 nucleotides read TGCGCCAGCAGCTTCGGACTAGCGGGAGAGGACACCTACAATGAGCAGTTCTTC. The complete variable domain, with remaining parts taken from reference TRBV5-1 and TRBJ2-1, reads KAGVTQTPRYLIKTRGQQVTLSCSPISGHRSVSWYQQTPGQGLQFLFEYFSETQRNKGNFPGRFSGRQFSNSRSEMNVSTLELGDSALYLCASSFGLAGEDTYNEQFFGPGTRLTVL.

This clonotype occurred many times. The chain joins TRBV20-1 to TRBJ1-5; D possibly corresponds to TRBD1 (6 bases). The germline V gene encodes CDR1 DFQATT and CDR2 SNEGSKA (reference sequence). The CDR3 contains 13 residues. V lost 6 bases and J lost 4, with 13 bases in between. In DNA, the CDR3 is TGCAGTGCCCCCGGGACACCGAATCAGCCCCAGCATTTT. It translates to CSAPGTPNQPQHF.

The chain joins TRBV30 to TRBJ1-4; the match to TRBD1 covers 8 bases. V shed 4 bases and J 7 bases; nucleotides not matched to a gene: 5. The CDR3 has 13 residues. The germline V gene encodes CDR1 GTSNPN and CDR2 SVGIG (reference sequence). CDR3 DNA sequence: TGTGCCTGGAACCGAGGACAGGGTGAAAAACTGTTTTTT. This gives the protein CAWNRGQGEKLFF.

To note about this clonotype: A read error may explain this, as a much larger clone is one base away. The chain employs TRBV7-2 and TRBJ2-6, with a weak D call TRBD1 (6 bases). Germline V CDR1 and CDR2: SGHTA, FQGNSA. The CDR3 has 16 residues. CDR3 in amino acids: CASSLVHQLGANGLTF. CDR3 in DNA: TGTGCCAGCAGCTTAGTGCACCAGCTGGGGGCCAACGGCCTGACTTTC.

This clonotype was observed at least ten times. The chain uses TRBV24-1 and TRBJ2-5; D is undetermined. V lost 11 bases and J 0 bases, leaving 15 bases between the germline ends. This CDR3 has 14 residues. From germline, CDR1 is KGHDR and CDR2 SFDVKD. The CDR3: CAKTALNNQETQYF. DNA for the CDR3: TGTGCCAAAACAGCGCTGAACAACCAAGAGACCCAGTACTTC.

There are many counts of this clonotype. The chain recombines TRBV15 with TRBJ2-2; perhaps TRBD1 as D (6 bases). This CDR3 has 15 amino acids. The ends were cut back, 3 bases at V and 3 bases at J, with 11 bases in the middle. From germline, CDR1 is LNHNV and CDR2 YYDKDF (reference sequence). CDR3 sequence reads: CATSRDRFDTGELFF. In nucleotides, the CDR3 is TGTGCCACCAGCAGGGACAGATTCGACACCGGGGAGCTGTTTTTT.